This T cell receptor (beta chain) was observed in a study of shared clonotypes between healthy human individuals. Findings and limits, study-wide: For naive CD4 cells, roughly 5% of clonotypes were shared across four donors. Sampling used blood alone; tissue repertoires probably differ.

CD8 cells classed as naive were CD45RO-negative and positively selected for CCR7, excluding terminally differentiated effector memory CD45RA+ cells. Each cell subset's genomic DNA was divided evenly among several immunoSEQ plates. Roughly 30,000 T cell genomes (about 0.2 ug DNA) went into each sorted-subset replicate. The data were produced by immunoSEQ multiplex PCR, yet TCRdb's version contains in-frame clones alone and is incomplete. The table records hundreds of thousands of clones, just over 90% of them present only once. There are 20 residues in the CDR3. The V and J ends lost 0 bases and 0 bases, in that order; junction bases with no gene match: 12. The germline CDR1 and CDR2 sequences are SGHTA and FQGNSA. Concerning this clone itself: Its specificity is unknown.

The chain uses TRBV7-2 and TRBJ2-5; 11 bases agree with TRBD2. Input material: naive CD8+ T cells sorted from blood. The TCR originated in a man aged 25 to 40 in good health. CDR3 protein: CASSLASWTSGREYQETQYF. In DNA, the CDR3 is TGTGCCAGCAGCTTAGCATCTTGGACTAGCGGGCGTGAGTACCAAGAGACCCAGTACTTC.